This T cell receptor (beta chain) was sequenced for a study of Graves' ophthalmopathy and Graves' hyperthyroidism. Study context: Ahead of any treatment, peripheral blood was obtained at the initial diagnosis.

Study results and caveats: Both a roughly 64% sensitivity and an approximately 77% specificity characterized the model's predictions of ophthalmopathy progression.

With regard to this clonotype: What it recognizes is unknown.

Amplifying from RNA transcripts, the study obtained TCR beta CDR3 regions. Second-round multiplex PCR came after first-round RT-PCR with HTBI primers. TCRdb used MiXCR to reprocess the multiplex PCR reads, holding one entry per CDR3 protein. The table shows fewer than 400,000 distinct CDR3 sequences, with 15% to 20% occurring only once. The ends were cut back, 3 bases at V and 3 bases at J, with 11 bases in the middle. Germline-derived CDR1 and CDR2 are MNHEY and SMNVEV (reference sequence). The length of the CDR3 is 14 residues. The rearrangement uses TRBV27 and TRBJ1-1; no reliable D call. The sequence came from a woman between 18 and 29 years old with Graves' ophthalmopathy. Sequencing was carried out using peripheral blood. This chain's CDR3 is CASSFRSGHTEAFF. The DNA for the CDR3 is TGTGCCAGCAGTTTCCGCTCCGGACACACTGAAGCTTTCTTT.